This T cell receptor beta chain was profiled in a study of tumor T cells in aggressive B-cell lymphoma. The CDR3 has 10 residues. Unmatched junction bases numbered 0, after V lost 8 bases and J lost 8 bases. CDR1 and CDR2 (germline): MGHDK, SYGVNS. Clones were read by immunoSEQ multiplex PCR, and TCRdb kept only the in-frame ones, dropping some. Of 5,400 or so clones in the sample, approximately 82% were seen once. The origin of this receptor is an adult with diffuse large B cell lymphoma. V and J are TRBV25-1 and TRBJ2-1, with 7 bases lining up with TRBD1. Sequences were obtained from tumor tissue. Here the CDR3 reads CASGQDEQFF. CDR3 in DNA: TGTGCCAGCGGACAGGATGAGCAGTTCTTC.